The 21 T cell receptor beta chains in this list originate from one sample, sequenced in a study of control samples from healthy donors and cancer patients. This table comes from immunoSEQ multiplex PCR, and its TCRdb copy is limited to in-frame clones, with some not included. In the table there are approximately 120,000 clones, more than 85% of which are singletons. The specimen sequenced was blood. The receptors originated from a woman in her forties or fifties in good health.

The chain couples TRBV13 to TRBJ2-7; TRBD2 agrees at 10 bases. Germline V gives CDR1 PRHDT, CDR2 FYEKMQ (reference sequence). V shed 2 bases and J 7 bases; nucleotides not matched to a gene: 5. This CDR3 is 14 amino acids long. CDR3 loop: CASSLSGLASEQYF. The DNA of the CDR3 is TGTGCCAGCAGCTTATCGGGACTAGCGAGTGAGCAGTACTTC.

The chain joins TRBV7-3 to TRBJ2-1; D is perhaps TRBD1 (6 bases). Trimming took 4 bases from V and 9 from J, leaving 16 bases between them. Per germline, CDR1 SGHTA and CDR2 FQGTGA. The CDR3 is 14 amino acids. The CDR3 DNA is TGTGCCAGCAGCTACTCAGGGGTTTTCGGTGAGCAGTTCTTC. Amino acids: CASSYSGVFGEQFF.

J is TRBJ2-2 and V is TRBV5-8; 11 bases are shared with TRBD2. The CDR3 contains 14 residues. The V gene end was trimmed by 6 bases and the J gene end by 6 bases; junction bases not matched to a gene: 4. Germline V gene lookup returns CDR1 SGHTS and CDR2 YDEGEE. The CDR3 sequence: CASTPGLAAGELFF. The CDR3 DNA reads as TGTGCCAGCACGCCGGGACTAGCGGCCGGGGAGCTGTTTTTT.

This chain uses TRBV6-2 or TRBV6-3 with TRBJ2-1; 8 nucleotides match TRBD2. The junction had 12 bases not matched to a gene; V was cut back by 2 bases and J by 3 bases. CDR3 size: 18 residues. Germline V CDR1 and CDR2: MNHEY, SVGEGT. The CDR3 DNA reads TGTGCCAGCAGTTACCGGGGGGGAGCGGGAGTGGGCTACAATGAGCAGTTCTTC. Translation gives CASSYRGGAGVGYNEQFF.

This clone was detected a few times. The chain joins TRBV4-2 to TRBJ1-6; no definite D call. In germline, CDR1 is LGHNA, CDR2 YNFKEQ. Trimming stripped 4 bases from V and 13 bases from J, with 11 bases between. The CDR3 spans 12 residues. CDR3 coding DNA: TGTGCCAGCAGCCCCTCCCGATTTCCCCTCCACTTT. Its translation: CASSPSRFPLHF.

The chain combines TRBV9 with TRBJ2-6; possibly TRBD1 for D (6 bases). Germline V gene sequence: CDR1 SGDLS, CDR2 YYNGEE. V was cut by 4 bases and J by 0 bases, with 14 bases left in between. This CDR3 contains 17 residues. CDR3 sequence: CASSSRQVHSGANVLTF. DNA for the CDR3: TGTGCCAGCAGCTCCCGACAGGTTCACTCTGGGGCCAACGTCCTGACTTTC. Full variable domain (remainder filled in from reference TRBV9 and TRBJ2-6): DSGVTQTPKHLITATGQRVTLRCSPRSGDLSVYWYQQSLDQGLQFLIQYYNGEERAKGNILERFSAQQFPDLHSELNLSSLELGDSALYFCASSSRQVHSGANVLTFGAGSRLTVL.

The CDR3 DNA follows: TGTGCCAGCAGCGTAGACGGCACCCGCGGCGGTGGCTACACCTTC. This gives the protein CASSVDGTRGGGYTF. The chain couples TRBV9 to TRBJ1-2; D is unresolved. CDR1 and CDR2 (germline): SGDLS, YYNGEE. This CDR3 comprises 15 residues. V shed 0 bases and J shed 7 bases, with 16 bases lying between them.

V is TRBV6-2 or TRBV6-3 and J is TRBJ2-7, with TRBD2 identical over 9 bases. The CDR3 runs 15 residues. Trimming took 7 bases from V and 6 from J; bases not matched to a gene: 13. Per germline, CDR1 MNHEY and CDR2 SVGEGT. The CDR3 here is CASTPGRGRAFEQYV. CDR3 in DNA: TGTGCCAGCACCCCCGGGCGCGGGAGGGCCTTCGAGCAGTACGTC.

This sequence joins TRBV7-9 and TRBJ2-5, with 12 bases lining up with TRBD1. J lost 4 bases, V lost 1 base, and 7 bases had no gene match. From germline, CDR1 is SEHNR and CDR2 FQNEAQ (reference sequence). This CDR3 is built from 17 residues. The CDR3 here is CASSLGGGTGGRETQYF. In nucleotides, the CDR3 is TGTGCCAGCAGCTTAGGCGGGGGGACAGGGGGCCGAGAGACCCAGTACTTC.

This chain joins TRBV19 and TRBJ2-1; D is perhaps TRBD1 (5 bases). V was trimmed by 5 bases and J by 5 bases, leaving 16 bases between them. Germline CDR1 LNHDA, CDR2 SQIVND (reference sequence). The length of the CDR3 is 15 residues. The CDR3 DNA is TGTGCCAGTAGTGTTCCCGTGGGGCACCACAATGAGCAGTTCTTC. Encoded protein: CASSVPVGHHNEQFF. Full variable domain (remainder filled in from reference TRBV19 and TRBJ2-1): DGGITQSPKYLFRKEGQNVTLSCEQNLNHDAMYWYRQDPGQGLRLIYYSQIVNDFQKGDIAEGYSVSREKKESFPLTVTSAQKNPTAFYLCASSVPVGHHNEQFFGPGTRLTVL.

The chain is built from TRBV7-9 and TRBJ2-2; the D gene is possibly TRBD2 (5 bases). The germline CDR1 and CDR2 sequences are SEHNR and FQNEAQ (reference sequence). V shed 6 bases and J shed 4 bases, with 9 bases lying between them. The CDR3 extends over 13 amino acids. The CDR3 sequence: CASRTAGTGELFF. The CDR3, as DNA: TGTGCCAGCAGAACCGCGGGCACCGGGGAGCTGTTTTTT.

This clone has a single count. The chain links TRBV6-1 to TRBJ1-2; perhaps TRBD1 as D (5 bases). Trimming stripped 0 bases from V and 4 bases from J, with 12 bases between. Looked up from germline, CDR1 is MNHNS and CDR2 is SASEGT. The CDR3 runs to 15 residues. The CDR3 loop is CASSEALGGSYGYTF. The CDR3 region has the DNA TGTGCCAGCAGTGAAGCGCTGGGGGGGAGCTATGGCTACACCTTC.

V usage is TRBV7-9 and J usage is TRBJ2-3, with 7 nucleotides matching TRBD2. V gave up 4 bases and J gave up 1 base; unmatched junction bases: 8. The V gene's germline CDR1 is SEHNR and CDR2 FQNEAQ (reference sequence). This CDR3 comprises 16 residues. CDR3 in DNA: TGTGCCAGCAGCTCAGGAACTAGCGCCCGCACAGATACGCAGTATTTT. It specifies CASSSGTSARTDTQYF.

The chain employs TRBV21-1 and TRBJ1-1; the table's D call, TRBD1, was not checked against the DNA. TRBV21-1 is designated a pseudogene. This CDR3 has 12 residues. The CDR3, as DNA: TGTGCCAGCGCCAGGGAGAACACTGAAGCTTTCTTT. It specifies CASARENTEAFF.

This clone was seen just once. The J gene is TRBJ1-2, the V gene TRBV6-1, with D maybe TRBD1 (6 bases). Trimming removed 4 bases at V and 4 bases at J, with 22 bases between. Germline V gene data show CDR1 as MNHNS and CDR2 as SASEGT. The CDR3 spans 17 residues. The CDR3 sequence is CASSARTVGGTIYGYTF. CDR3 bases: TGTGCCAGCAGTGCCCGTACCGTGGGGGGGACAATCTATGGCTACACCTTC.

CDR3 sequence reads: CASSFPGTVYGYTF. The DNA of the CDR3 is TGTGCCAGCAGCTTTCCCGGGACAGTATACGGCTACACCTTC. This chain uses TRBV5-6 with TRBJ1-2; TRBD1 matches at 7 bases. The length of the CDR3 is 14 residues. V lost 2 bases to trimming and J lost 8 bases; unmatched junction nucleotides: 9. Germline lookup yields CDR1 SGHDT and CDR2 YYEEEE.

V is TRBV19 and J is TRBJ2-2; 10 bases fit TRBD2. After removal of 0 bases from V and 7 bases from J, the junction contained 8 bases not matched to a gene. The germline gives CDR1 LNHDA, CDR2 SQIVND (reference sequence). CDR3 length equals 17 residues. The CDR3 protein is CASSIDLSSGRVGELFF. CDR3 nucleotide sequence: TGTGCCAGTAGTATAGATTTAAGCAGCGGGAGGGTCGGGGAGCTGTTTTTT.

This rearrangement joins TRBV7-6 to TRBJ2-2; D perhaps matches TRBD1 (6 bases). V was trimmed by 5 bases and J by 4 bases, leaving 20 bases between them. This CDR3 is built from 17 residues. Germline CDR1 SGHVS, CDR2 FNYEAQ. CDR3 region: CASSPQGSKSGTGELFF. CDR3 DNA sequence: TGTGCCAGCAGCCCCCAGGGGTCCAAATCAGGCACCGGGGAGCTGTTTTTT.

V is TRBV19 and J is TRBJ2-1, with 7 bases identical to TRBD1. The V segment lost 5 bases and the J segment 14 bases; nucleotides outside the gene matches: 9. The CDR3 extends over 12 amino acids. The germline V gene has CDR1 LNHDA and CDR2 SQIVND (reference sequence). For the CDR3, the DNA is TGTGCCAGTAGTTCCCCGGACAGGTTCAAGTTCTTC. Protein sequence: CASSSPDRFKFF. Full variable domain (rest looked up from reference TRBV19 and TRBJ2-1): DGGITQSPKYLFRKEGQNVTLSCEQNLNHDAMYWYRQDPGQGLRLIYYSQIVNDFQKGDIAEGYSVSREKKESFPLTVTSAQKNPTAFYLCASSSPDRFKFFGPGTRLTVL.

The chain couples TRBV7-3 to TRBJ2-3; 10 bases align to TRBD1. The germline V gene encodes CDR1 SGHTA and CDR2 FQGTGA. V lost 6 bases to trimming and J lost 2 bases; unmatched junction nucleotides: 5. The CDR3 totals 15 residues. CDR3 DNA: TGTGCCAGCAGGCGACAGGGGGCTATCACAGATACGCAGTATTTT. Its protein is CASRRQGAITDTQYF.

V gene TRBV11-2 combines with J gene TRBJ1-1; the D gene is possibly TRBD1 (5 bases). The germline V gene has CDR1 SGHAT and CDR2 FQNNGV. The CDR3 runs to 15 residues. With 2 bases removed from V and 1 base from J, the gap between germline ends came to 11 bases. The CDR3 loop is CASSLKSGGNTEAFF. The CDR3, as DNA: TGTGCCAGCAGCTTAAAATCGGGGGGGAACACTGAAGCTTTCTTT. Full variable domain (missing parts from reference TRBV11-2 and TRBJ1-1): EAGVAQSPRYKIIEKRQSVAFWCNPISGHATLYWYQQILGQGPKLLIQFQNNGVVDDSQLPKDRFSAERLKGVDSTLKIQPAKLEDSAVYLCASSLKSGGNTEAFFGQGTRLTVV.